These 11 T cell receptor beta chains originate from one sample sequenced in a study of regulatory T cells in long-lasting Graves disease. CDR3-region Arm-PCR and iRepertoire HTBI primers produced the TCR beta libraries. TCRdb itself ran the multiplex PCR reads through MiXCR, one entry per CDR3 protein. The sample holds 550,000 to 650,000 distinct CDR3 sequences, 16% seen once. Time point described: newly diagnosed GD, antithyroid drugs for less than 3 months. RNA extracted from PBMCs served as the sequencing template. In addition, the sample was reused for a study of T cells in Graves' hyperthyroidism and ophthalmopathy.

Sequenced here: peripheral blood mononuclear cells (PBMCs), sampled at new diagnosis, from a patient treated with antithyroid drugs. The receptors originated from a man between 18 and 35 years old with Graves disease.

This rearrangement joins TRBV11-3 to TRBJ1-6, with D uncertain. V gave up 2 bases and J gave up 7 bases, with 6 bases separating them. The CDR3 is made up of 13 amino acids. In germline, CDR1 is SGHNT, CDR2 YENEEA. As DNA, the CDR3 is TGTGCCAGCAGCTTAATGGCCAATTCACCCCTCCACTTT. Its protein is CASSLMANSPLHF.

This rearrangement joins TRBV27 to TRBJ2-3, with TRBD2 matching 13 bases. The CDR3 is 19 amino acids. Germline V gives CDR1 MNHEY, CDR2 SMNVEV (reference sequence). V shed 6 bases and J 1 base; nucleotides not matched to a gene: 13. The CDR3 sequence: CASSQGMTSGRLRTDTQYF. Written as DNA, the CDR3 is TGTGCCAGCAGCCAAGGTATGACTAGCGGGAGGCTGCGCACAGATACGCAGTATTTT.

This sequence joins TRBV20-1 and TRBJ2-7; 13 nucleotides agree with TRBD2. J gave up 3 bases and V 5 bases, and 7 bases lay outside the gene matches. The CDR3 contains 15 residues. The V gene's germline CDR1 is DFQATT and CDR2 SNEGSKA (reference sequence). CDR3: CSAQQGLAGDYEQYF. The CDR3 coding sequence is TGCAGTGCTCAACAAGGACTAGCGGGGGACTACGAGCAGTACTTC.

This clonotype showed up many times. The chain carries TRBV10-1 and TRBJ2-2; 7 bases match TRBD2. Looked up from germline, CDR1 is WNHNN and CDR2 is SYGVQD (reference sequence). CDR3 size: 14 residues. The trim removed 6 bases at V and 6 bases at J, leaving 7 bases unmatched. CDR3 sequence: CASRGGSTSGELFF. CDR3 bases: TGCGCCAGCAGGGGCGGGAGTACGTCCGGGGAGCTGTTTTTT.

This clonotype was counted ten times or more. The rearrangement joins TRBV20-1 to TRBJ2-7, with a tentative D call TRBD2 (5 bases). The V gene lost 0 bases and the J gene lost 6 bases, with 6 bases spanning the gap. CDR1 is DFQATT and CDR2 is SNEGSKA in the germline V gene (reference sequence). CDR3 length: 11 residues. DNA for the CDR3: TGCAGTGCTAGAGATCGGGGCGAGCAGTACTTC. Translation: CSARDRGEQYF.

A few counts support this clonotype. The CDR3 nucleotides are TGTGCCAGTAGTAAAGTAGCGGGAGCCACAGATACGCAGTATTTT. This translates into CASSKVAGATDTQYF. The rearrangement uses TRBV19 and TRBJ2-3, with 9 bases identical to TRBD2. J gave up 2 bases and V 4 bases, and 4 bases lay outside the gene matches. In germline, CDR1 is LNHDA, CDR2 SQIVND (reference sequence). CDR3 length: 15 amino acids.

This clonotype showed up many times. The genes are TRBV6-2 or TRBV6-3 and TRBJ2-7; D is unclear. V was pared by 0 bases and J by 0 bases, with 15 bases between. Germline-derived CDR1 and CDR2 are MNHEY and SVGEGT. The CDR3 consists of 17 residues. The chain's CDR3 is CASSYSTADQSSYEQYF. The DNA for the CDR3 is TGTGCCAGCAGTTACTCGACCGCGGACCAGAGCTCCTACGAGCAGTACTTC.

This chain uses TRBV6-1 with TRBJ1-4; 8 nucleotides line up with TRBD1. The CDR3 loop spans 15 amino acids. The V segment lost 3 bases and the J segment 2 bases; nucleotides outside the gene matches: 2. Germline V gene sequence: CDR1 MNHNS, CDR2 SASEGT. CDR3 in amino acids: CASSETGETNEKLFF. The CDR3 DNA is TGTGCCAGCAGTGAGACAGGGGAGACTAATGAAAAACTGTTTTTT.

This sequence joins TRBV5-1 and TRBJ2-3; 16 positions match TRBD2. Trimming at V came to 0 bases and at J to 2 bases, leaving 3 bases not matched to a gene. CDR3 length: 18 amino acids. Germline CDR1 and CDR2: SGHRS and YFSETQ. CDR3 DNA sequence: TGCGCCAGCAGCTTGGACGGGACTAGCGGGAGGGCCACAGATACGCAGTATTTT. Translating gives CASSLDGTSGRATDTQYF.

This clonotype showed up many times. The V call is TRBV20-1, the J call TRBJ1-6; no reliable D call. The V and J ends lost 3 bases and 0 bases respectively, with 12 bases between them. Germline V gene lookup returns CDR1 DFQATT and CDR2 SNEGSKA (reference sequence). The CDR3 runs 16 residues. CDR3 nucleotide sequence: TGCAGTGCTAGGAGAAAAGTATTCTCCTATAATTCACCCCTCCACTTT. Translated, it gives CSARRKVFSYNSPLHF.

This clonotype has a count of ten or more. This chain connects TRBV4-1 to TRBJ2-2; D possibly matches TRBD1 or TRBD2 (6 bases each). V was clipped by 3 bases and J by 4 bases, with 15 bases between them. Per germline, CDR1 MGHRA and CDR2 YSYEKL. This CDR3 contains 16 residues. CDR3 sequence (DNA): TGCGCCAGCAGCCATGAGGGGGGCGCAAGCACCGGGGAGCTGTTTTTT. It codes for CASSHEGGASTGELFF.